This T cell receptor beta chain derives from a study of Graves' ophthalmopathy and Graves' hyperthyroidism. For repertoire sequencing, the TCR beta CDR3 regions were amplified from RNA transcripts. Second-round multiplex PCR came after first-round RT-PCR with HTBI primers. TCRdb independently ran MiXCR on the multiplex PCR reads; one entry per CDR3 protein. This sample has some 400,000 distinct CDR3 sequences; around 16% occur once, and the top ten carry about 1.6%. This clonotype occurred many times. The ends lost 6 bases at V and 6 bases at J; junction bases unmatched: 6. Looked up from germline, CDR1 is MNHEY and CDR2 is SVGAGI. This CDR3 spans 13 amino acids.

Sequencing was carried out using peripheral blood. This TCR was sampled from a woman under 30 with Graves' ophthalmopathy. The chain combines TRBV6-5 with TRBJ2-7; 9 bases line up with TRBD1. This CDR3 is CASRPGQGAEQYF. In DNA form, the CDR3 reads TGTGCCAGCAGACCGGGACAGGGAGCCGAGCAGTACTTC.